These 12 T cell receptor beta chains were sequenced from one sample in a study of T-cell memory formation after mild COVID-19. TCRdb passed the 5' RACE reads through MiXCR, listing each CDR3 protein once. Here the sample spans about 150,000 distinct CDR3 sequences, 20% to 25% being singletons. The sample taken for sequencing was PBMCs or a T cell subset sorted from them (not recorded which). The origin of the receptors is an adult woman who had mild COVID-19 (a few samples of this study predate the infection). Cell type and time point are not known.

The CDR3 DNA reads as TGTGCCAGCAGCAAAAGAGGAACCCTCCACTTT. Its protein is CASSKRGTLHF. The chain is built from TRBV3-1 and TRBJ1-6; no reliable D call. This CDR3 has 11 residues. Germline CDR1 LGHDT, CDR2 YNNKEL (reference sequence). V dropped 5 bases and J dropped 14 bases, with 10 bases sitting between them.

This clonotype has only a few counts. The rearrangement joins TRBV6-5 to TRBJ1-1, with D unclear. From germline, CDR1 is MNHEY and CDR2 SVGAGI. This CDR3 has 14 amino acids. The V end was cut by 0 bases, the J end by 1 base, with 6 bases between. The CDR3 spells CASSYSLQNTEAFF. CDR3 DNA sequence: TGTGCCAGCAGTTACTCGCTCCAGAACACTGAAGCTTTCTTT.

J is TRBJ1-5 and V is TRBV12-3 or TRBV12-4, with D tentatively TRBD1 (6 bases). This CDR3 contains 13 residues. The ends were cut back, 1 base at V and 11 bases at J, with 12 bases in the middle. The CDR3 loop is CASSLGGQVSQHF. The CDR3 DNA reads TGTGCCAGCAGTTTAGGGGGGCAGGTGTCCCAGCATTTT.

This chain joins TRBV5-1 and TRBJ2-1; D might be TRBD1 or TRBD2, each matching 5 bases. V gave up 4 bases and J gave up 5 bases, with 13 bases separating them. The CDR3 totals 14 residues. Germline V gene sequence: CDR1 SGHRS, CDR2 YFSETQ. CDR3 DNA sequence: TGCGCCAGCAGCAAGGGGACCGAGGACAATGAGCAGTTCTTC. Protein sequence: CASSKGTEDNEQFF.

The rearrangement joins TRBV6-5 to TRBJ2-7, with TRBD1 matching 10 bases. J gave up 7 bases and V 0 bases, and 9 bases lay outside the gene matches. The germline V gene has CDR1 MNHEY and CDR2 SVGAGI. The length of the CDR3 is 16 residues. CDR3 region: CASSYSETGGFDEQYF. CDR3 nucleotides: TGTGCCAGCAGTTACTCGGAGACAGGGGGCTTTGATGAGCAGTACTTC.

The genes are TRBV5-1 and TRBJ2-1; the match to TRBD2 covers 7 bases. The CDR3 is made up of 16 amino acids. V shed 4 bases, J shed 2 bases, and the junction held 9 bases outside the gene matches. The germline V gene has CDR1 SGHRS and CDR2 YFSETQ. The CDR3 DNA reads as TGCGCCAGCAGCATAATACCCGGGGGGACCTACAATGAGCAGTTCTTC. Translated: CASSIIPGGTYNEQFF.

The chain carries TRBV4-1 and TRBJ2-3, with D maybe TRBD2 (6 bases). The germline V and J ends were trimmed by 0 bases and 3 bases, with 7 bases remaining between them. CDR1 MGHRA and CDR2 YSYEKL come from the germline V gene. This CDR3 has 14 amino acids. The CDR3 loop is CASSQEGGTDTQYF. The CDR3 nucleotides read TGCGCCAGCAGCCAAGAGGGGGGAACAGATACGCAGTATTTT.

The rearrangement links TRBV12-3 or TRBV12-4 to TRBJ2-4, with D perhaps TRBD1 or TRBD2 (6 bases each). The CDR3 sequence is 14 residues long. V shed 6 bases and J shed 11 bases, with 20 bases lying between them. The CDR3 region is CASRLGPPRGVQYF. The CDR3 region has the DNA TGTGCCAGCAGACTTGGGCCGCCTAGGGGGGTTCAGTACTTC.

J is TRBJ2-6 and V is TRBV12-3 or TRBV12-4; the D gene could be TRBD1 or TRBD2 (5 bases each). Trimming pared 2 bases from V and 1 base from J, leaving 15 bases between. This CDR3 region has 18 residues. The CDR3 here is CASSLLGDPRSGANVLTF. The CDR3 DNA sequence: TGTGCCAGCAGTTTACTTGGGGACCCGAGATCTGGGGCCAACGTCCTGACTTTC.

The rearrangement links TRBV6-5 to TRBJ2-7, with 9 bases matching TRBD1. The CDR3 runs to 15 residues. Germline trimming cut 2 bases from V and 3 bases from J; bases unmatched to any gene: 5. Germline-derived CDR1 and CDR2 are MNHEY and SVGAGI. The CDR3 here is CASSYGGTGHYEQYF. In nucleotides, the CDR3 is TGTGCCAGCAGTTACGGGGGGACAGGGCACTACGAGCAGTACTTC.

The chain recombines TRBV12-3 or TRBV12-4 with TRBJ1-5, with D maybe TRBD1 (6 bases). The CDR3 is made up of 14 amino acids. V gave up 2 bases and J gave up 7 bases, with 12 bases separating them. CDR3 nucleotide sequence: TGTGCCAGCAGTTTATCGGGGGCGGGCCAGCCCCAGCATTTT. This sequence encodes CASSLSGAGQPQHF.

This clonotype was picked up many times. This rearrangement joins TRBV7-6 to TRBJ2-1; 8 bases are shared with TRBD2. The V and J ends lost 5 bases and 5 bases, in that order; junction bases with no gene match: 11. The V gene's germline CDR1 is SGHVS and CDR2 FNYEAQ. The CDR3 runs to 16 residues. The CDR3 region is CASSPASGRTHNEQFF. The CDR3 DNA sequence: TGTGCCAGCAGCCCAGCGAGCGGGAGAACCCACAATGAGCAGTTCTTC.